A selection of T cell receptor beta chains follows, all from one sample in a study of early T cells in non-severe SARS-CoV-2 infection. TCRdb processed the 5' RACE reads anew with MiXCR; each CDR3 protein has one entry. The repertoire holds 55,000 to 70,000 distinct CDR3 sequences, with around 6% as singletons. Sequenced sample: whole blood. Receptor source: an adult who was a healthcare worker with PCR-confirmed SARS-CoV-2 infection or an uninfected control (not recorded which). The CDR3 runs from the conserved cysteine through the conserved F or W. D genes are given only for firm matches. The size field is filled for only some rows; it gives once, few, many or a size class.

D gene,clone size,V gene,J gene,CDR3 DNA,CDR3 protein
.,many,TRBV2,TRBJ2-7,TGTGCCAGCAGCCACACACTCGGACACGAGCAGTACTTC,CASSHTLGHEQYF
TRBD1,many,TRBV2,TRBJ1-4,TGTGCCAGCAGTGAAGAGAGACAGGGTTGGGCTAATGAAAAACTGTTTTTT,CASSEERQGWANEKLFF
.,.,TRBV6-5,TRBJ2-3,TGTGCCAGCAGCCGGGGGCTCAGGGGGGATACGCAGTATTTT,CASSRGLRGDTQYF
.,many,TRBV6-2/TRBV6-3,TRBJ1-1,TGTGCCAGCAGTTGGGAGGGGACTGAAGCTTTCTTT,CASSWEGTEAFF
.,few,TRBV18,TRBJ2-5,TGTGCCAGCTCCATACTCCCCTTTGACAGGACTCAAGAGACCCAGTACTTC,CASSILPFDRTQETQYF
TRBD2,many,TRBV7-6,TRBJ2-5,TGTGCCAGCAGCCCCCAGGGACTAGCGGGGGAGAGGTCTGAGACCCAGTACTTC,CASSPQGLAGERSETQYF
TRBD2,few,TRBV20-1,TRBJ2-7,TGCAGTGCTAGGCGGGAGAACTGGTACGAGCAGTACTTC,CSARRENWYEQYF
TRBD2,many,TRBV27,TRBJ2-5,TGTGCCAGCAGTTTATCGATCTCGGCTAGCGGAGAACAAGAGACCCAGTACTTC,CASSLSISASGEQETQYF
.,many,TRBV11-2,TRBJ2-1,TGTGCCAGCAGCCCCGGAGGGCCTTCCAATGAGCAGTTCTTC,CASSPGGPSNEQFF
.,many,TRBV7-9,TRBJ2-2,TGTGCCAGCAGCAAAGATGACAGTCTGGGCACCGGGGAGCTGTTTTTT,CASSKDDSLGTGELFF
.,many,TRBV5-6,TRBJ2-7,TGTGCCAGCAGCTTAGGACACTCCCCGTTCTACGAGCAGTACTTC,CASSLGHSPFYEQYF
.,many,TRBV30,TRBJ1-5,TGTGCCTGGAGTGCGGGGTGGGGCAATCAGCCCCAGCATTTT,CAWSAGWGNQPQHF
TRBD2,few,TRBV19,TRBJ2-2,TGTGCCAGTAGTAAACGGGGAGGGGCGCGATCTGCCGGGGAGCTGTTTTTT,CASSKRGGARSAGELFF
.,many,TRBV7-9,TRBJ2-7,TGTGCCAGCAGCTTTGAGGCCGAGCAGTACTTC,CASSFEAEQYF
.,few,TRBV6-5,TRBJ2-2,TGTGCCAGCGGGGAGACTCACACCGGGGAGCTGTTTTTT,CASGETHTGELFF
.,many,TRBV25-1,TRBJ1-2,TGTGCCAGCAGTAACGGGGATGGCTACACCTTC,CASSNGDGYTF
.,many,TRBV5-6,TRBJ2-7,TGTGCCAGCAGCTCCCCTATGACAGGCGGGTCGTACTTC,CASSSPMTGGSYF
.,many,TRBV10-3,TRBJ1-2,TGTGCCGTACAGGGTAAAGGCTACACCTTC,CAVQGKGYTF
.,many,TRBV7-6,TRBJ2-1,TGTGCCAGCAGCTTACCCCATATCGGGGCAGGGCCCAATGAGCAGTTCTTC,CASSLPHIGAGPNEQFF
TRBD1,many,TRBV3-1,TRBJ2-5,TGTGCCAGCAGCCACCCAGGGGGTTACCGCGGAGAGACCCAGTACTTC,CASSHPGGYRGETQYF
TRBD1,.,TRBV6-5,TRBJ2-7,TGTGCCAGCAGTTACTCCGGTTTACCGGGACAGGGAGGCGAGCAGTACTTC,CASSYSGLPGQGGEQYF
TRBD2,few,TRBV11-3,TRBJ2-5,TGTGCCAGCAGCTTAGTGTTAGCGGGAGGACAAGAGACCCAGTACTTC,CASSLVLAGGQETQYF
TRBD1,many,TRBV5-6,TRBJ2-7,TGTGCCAGCAGCCCCGGACAGGGTAGAAACGAGCAGTACTTC,CASSPGQGRNEQYF
.,many,TRBV3-1,TRBJ2-1,TGTGCCAGCAGCCAAGATCGGGTAGGTAGCTCCTACAATGAGCAGTTCTTC,CASSQDRVGSSYNEQFF
.,many,TRBV12-3/TRBV12-4,TRBJ2-1,TGTGCCAGCAGTTTTGGGGCCTACAATGAGCAGTTCTTC,CASSFGAYNEQFF
.,many,TRBV20-1,TRBJ2-1,TGCAGTGCCCCCCTACTTTACTCCTACAATGAGCAGTTCTTC,CSAPLLYSYNEQFF
.,many,TRBV4-3,TRBJ1-1,TGCGCCAGCAGCCAAGATCGCGATGCAGAAAACATGAACACTGAAGCTTTCTTT,CASSQDRDAENMNTEAFF
.,many,TRBV9,TRBJ2-6,TGTGCCAGCAGCGTAGCTACAGGGCACTCTGGGGCCAACGTCCTGACTTTC,CASSVATGHSGANVLTF
TRBD1,.,TRBV27,TRBJ2-7,TGTGCCAGCAGTTTCGGGCAGGGGGCAGGGGAGCAGTACTTC,CASSFGQGAGEQYF
.,many,TRBV10-2,TRBJ2-2,TGCGCCAGCAGTGAGCGGTTCTTATCGGGGGCAGCGATAAGCACCGGGGAGCTGTTTTTT,CASSERFLSGAAISTGELFF
TRBD1,many,TRBV20-1,TRBJ1-5,TGCAGTGCTAATAACAGGGGCACAACCCAGCATTTT,CSANNRGTTQHF
.,many,TRBV20-1,TRBJ1-5,TGCAGTGCCATCGGGGGGGCGGCCGGCAGCGGCAATCAGCCCCAGCATTTT,CSAIGGAAGSGNQPQHF
.,.,TRBV15,TRBJ2-7,TGTGCCACCGGACAGGAGGGGTACGAGCAGTACTTC,CATGQEGYEQYF
.,.,TRBV6-1,TRBJ2-5,TGTGCCAGCCGTGTCCGTGAGACCCAGTACTTC,CASRVRETQYF
TRBD2,few,TRBV2,TRBJ2-5,TGTGCCAGCAGCCCGGGACTAGCGGGAGTCGAGACCCAGTACTTC,CASSPGLAGVETQYF
.,few,TRBV7-9,TRBJ2-5,TGTGCCAGCAGCCTAATTTGGACCCAAGAGACCCAGTACTTC,CASSLIWTQETQYF
.,.,TRBV7-9,TRBJ1-1,TGTGCCAGCAGCCCCGGCGTGCCAGGGGACACTGAAGCTTTCTTT,CASSPGVPGDTEAFF
.,few,TRBV6-5,TRBJ1-2,TGTGCCAGCAGTTACCAACAGGGATCCTATGGCTACACCTTC,CASSYQQGSYGYTF
.,many,TRBV7-2,TRBJ2-5,TGTGCCAGCGGACCTGGCCGCATACAAGAGACCCAGTACTTC,CASGPGRIQETQYF
.,many,TRBV7-6,TRBJ2-3,TGTGCCAGCAGCTTACGACAGGCCACAGATACGCAGTATTTT,CASSLRQATDTQYF
.,many,TRBV12-3/TRBV12-4,TRBJ2-5,TGTGCCAGCAAAGTCTCTGCGGGACACGAGACCCAGTACTTC,CASKVSAGHETQYF
.,.,TRBV29-1,TRBJ2-7,TGCAGCGTTGGTCCGGCAGGGGAGCCCTACGAGCAGTACTTC,CSVGPAGEPYEQYF
.,few,TRBV5-8,TRBJ2-7,TGTGCCAGCAGGCGGACGGACCACTTCTACGAGCAGTACTTC,CASRRTDHFYEQYF
.,few,TRBV11-2,TRBJ2-5,TGTGCCAGCAGCCTAGCGCTACAAGAGACCCAGTACTTC,CASSLALQETQYF